This record covers a single T cell receptor beta chain. As handled by the study authors: Amplification of reference gene primers was used by the study to estimate nucleated cell counts. The protocol was immunoSEQ multiplex PCR, while the TCRdb copy is restricted to in-frame clones and leaves out a portion. That table is the source of V, J and clone size, and D and trimming were worked out from the DNA. Of roughly 220,000 clones listed, 65% to 90% are singletons. This specimen belongs to a study of blood T cell repertoires in COVID-19. Study-level background: The United States, Italy and Spain supplied acute and convalescent COVID-19 samples. T cells, B-cell-depleted T cells, or PBMCs supplied cDNA or gDNA.

Germline V gene lookup returns CDR1 LGHNT and CDR2 FRNRAP. V lost 3 bases and J lost 4, with 12 bases in between. The CDR3 runs to 14 residues. The TCR originated in a man aged 80 or over with acute or convalescent COVID-19. Sequenced input: peripheral blood. This chain uses TRBV12-5 with TRBJ1-1; D is possibly TRBD1 (6 bases). The CDR3 reads CASGFGVGGTEAFF. DNA for the CDR3: TGTGCTAGTGGTTTTGGTGTAGGGGGCACTGAAGCTTTCTTT.